This T cell receptor beta chain emerged from a study of blood T cell repertoires in COVID-19. This clone showed up just a few times. The germline V gene has CDR1 SQVTM and CDR2 ANQGSEA. Trimming stripped 7 bases from V and 8 bases from J, with 20 bases between. This CDR3 is built from 14 residues. Assay used: immunoSEQ multiplex PCR; TCRdb lists only in-frame clones, some missing. The sample holds around 150,000 clones, around 84% seen once. This sequence was found in an older man with acute or convalescent COVID-19. The sample taken for sequencing was peripheral blood. The chain carries TRBV29-1 and TRBJ1-4; D is possibly TRBD1 (5 bases). CDR3 sequence reads: CSAVPRDSTEKLFF. The CDR3 bases are TGCAGCGCCGTTCCCAGGGATTCAACCGAAAAACTGTTTTTT.